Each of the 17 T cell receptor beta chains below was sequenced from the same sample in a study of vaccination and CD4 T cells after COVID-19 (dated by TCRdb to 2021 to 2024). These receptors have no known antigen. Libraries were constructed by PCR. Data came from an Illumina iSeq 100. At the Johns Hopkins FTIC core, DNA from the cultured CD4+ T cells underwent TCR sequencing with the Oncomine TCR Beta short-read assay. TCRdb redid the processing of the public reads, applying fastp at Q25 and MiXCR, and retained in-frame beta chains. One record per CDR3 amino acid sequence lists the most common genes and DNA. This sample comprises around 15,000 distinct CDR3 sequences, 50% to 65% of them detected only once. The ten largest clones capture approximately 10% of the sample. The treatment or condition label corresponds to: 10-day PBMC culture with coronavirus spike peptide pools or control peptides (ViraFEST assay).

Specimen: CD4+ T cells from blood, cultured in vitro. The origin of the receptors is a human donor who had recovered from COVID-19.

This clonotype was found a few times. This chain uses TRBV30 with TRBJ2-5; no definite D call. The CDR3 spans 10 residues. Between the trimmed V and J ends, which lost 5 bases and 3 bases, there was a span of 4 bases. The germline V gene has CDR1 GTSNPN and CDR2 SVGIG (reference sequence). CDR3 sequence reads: CAWGKETQYF. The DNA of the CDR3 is TGTGCCTGGGGGAAAGAGACCCAGTACTTC.

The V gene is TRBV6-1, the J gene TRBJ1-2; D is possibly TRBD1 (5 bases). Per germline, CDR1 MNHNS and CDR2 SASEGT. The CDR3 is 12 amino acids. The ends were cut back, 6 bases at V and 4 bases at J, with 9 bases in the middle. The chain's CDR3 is CASRLDTYGYTF. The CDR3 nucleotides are TGTGCCAGCAGATTGGACACCTATGGCTACACCTTC.

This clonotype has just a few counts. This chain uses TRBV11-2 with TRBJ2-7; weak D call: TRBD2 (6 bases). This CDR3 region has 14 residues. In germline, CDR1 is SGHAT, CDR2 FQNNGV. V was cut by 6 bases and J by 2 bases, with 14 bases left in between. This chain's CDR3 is CASRGGFRTYEQYF. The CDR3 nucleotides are TGTGCCAGCAGGGGGGGATTCAGGACCTACGAGCAGTACTTC. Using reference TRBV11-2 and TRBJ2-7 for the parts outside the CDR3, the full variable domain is EAGVAQSPRYKIIEKRQSVAFWCNPISGHATLYWYQQILGQGPKLLIQFQNNGVVDDSQLPKDRFSAERLKGVDSTLKIQPAKLEDSAVYLCASRGGFRTYEQYFGPGTRLTVT.

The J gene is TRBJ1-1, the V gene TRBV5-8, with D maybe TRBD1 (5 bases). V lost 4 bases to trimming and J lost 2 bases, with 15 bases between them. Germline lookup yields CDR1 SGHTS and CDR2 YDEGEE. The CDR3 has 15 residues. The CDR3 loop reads CASSRLGVFNTEAFF. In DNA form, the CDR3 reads TGTGCCAGCAGCCGCCTGGGGGTGTTTAACACTGAAGCTTTCTTT.

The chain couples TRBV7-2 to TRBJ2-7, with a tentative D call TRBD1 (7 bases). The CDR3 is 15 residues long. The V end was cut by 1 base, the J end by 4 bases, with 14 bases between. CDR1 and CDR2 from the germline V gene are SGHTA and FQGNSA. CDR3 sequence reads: CASSLDARGRYEQYF. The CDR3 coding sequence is TGTGCCAGCAGCTTAGATGCCAGGGGGAGGTACGAGCAGTACTTC.

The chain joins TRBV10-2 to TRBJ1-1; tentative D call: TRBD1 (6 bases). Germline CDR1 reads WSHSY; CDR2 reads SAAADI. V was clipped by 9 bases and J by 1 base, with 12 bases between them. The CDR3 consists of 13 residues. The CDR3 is CASSGTRNTEAFF. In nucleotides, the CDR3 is TGCGCCAGTTCCGGGACAAGGAACACTGAAGCTTTCTTT.

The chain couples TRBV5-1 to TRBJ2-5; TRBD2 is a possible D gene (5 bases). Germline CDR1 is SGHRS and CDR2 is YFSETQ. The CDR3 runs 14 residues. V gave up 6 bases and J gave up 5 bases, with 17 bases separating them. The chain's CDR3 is CASKQLGLRETQYF. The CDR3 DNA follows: TGCGCCAGCAAACAACTAGGTTTGAGGGAGACCCAGTACTTC.

CDR3: CASRPTEGMGYTF. DNA of the CDR3: TGCGCCAGCAGACCGACGGAGGGTATGGGCTACACCTTC. The chain is built from TRBV5-1 and TRBJ1-2; D unclear. This CDR3 has 13 amino acids. Germline V gene lookup returns CDR1 SGHRS and CDR2 YFSETQ. The ends were cut back, 5 bases at V and 8 bases at J, with 16 bases in the middle.

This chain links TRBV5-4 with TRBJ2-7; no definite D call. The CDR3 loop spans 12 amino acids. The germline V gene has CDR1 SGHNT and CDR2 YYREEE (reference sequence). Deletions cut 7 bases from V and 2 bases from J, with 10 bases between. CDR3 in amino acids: CASGVGPYEQYF. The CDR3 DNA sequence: TGTGCCAGCGGGGTTGGCCCCTACGAGCAGTACTTC.

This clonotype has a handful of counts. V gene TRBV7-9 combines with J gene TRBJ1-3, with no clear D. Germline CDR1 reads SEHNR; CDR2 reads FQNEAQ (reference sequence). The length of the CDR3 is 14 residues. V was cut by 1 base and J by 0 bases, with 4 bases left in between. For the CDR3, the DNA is TGTGCCAGCAGCTTAGGGCTCTCTGGAAACACCATATATTTT. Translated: CASSLGLSGNTIYF.

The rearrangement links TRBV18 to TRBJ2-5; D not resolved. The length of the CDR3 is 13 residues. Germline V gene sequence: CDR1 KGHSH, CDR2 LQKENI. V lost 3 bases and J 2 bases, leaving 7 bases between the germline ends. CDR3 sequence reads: CASSPAAQETQYF. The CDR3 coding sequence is TGTGCCAGCTCACCTGCAGCACAAGAGACCCAGTACTTC.

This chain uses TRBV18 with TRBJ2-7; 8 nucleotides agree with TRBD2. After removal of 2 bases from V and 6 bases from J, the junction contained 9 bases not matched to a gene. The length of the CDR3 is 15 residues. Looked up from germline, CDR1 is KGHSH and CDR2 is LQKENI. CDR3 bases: TGTGCCAGCTCACCAAGGAGCGGGAGCCCTGCCGAGCAGTACTTC. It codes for CASSPRSGSPAEQYF.

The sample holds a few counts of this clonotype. The CDR3 loop reads CASSLGLAGGGWYNEQFF. In DNA, the CDR3 is TGTGCCAGCAGTTTAGGACTAGCGGGAGGGGGTTGGTACAATGAGCAGTTCTTC. The V gene is TRBV27, the J gene TRBJ2-1; TRBD2 matches at 15 bases. Germline V gene sequence: CDR1 MNHEY, CDR2 SMNVEV (reference sequence). J lost 4 bases, V lost 2 bases, and 6 bases had no gene match. There are 18 residues in the CDR3.

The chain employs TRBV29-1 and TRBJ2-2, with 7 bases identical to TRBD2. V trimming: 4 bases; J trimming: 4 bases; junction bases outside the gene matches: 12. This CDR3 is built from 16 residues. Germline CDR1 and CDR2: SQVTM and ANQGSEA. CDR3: CSVGASGKVGTGELFF. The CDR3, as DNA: TGCAGCGTTGGGGCTAGCGGAAAGGTCGGCACCGGGGAGCTGTTTTTT.

Here the CDR3 reads CASSLSGAGEQYF. The CDR3 DNA sequence: TGTGCCAGCAGTTTATCAGGGGCGGGAGAGCAGTACTTC. This rearrangement joins TRBV12-3 or TRBV12-4 to TRBJ2-7, with D perhaps being TRBD1 or TRBD2 (6 bases each). This CDR3 comprises 13 residues. The V end lost 2 bases, the J end lost 7 bases, and 12 bases lay between the germline ends.

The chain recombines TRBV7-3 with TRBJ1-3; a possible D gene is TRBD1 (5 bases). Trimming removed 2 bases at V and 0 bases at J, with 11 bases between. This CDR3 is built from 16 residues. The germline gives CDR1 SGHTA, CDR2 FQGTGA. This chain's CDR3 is CASSLAGGNSGNTIYF. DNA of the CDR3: TGTGCCAGCAGCTTAGCCGGGGGGAACTCTGGAAACACCATATATTTT.

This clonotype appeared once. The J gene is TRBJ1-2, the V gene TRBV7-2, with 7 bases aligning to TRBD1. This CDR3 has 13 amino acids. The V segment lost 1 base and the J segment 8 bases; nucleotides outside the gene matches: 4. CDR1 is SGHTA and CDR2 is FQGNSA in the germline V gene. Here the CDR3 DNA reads TGTGCCAGCAGCTTAGTGAGGGGGCCGGGCTACACCTTC. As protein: CASSLVRGPGYTF. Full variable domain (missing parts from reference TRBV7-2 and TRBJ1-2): GAGVSQSPSNKVTEKGKDVELRCDPISGHTALYWYRQSLGQGLEFLIYFQGNSAPDKSGLPSDRFSAERTGGSVSTLTIQRTQQEDSAVYLCASSLVRGPGYTFGSGTRLTVV.